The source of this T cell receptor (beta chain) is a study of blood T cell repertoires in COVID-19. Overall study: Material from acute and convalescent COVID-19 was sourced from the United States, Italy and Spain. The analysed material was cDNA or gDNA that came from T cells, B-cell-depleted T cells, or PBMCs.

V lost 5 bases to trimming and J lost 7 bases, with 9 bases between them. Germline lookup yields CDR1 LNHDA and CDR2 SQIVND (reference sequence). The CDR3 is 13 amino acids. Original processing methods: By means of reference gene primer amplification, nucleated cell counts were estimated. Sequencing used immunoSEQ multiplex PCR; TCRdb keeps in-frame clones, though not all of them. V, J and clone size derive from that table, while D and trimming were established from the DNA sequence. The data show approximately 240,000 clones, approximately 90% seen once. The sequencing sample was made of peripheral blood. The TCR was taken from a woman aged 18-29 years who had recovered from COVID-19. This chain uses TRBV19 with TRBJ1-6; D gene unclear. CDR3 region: CASSFGENSPLHF. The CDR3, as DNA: TGTGCCAGTAGTTTTGGGGAGAATTCACCCCTCCACTTT.